This T cell receptor (beta chain) emerged from a study of OX40 agonist ivuxolimab in advanced cancers. About the study: Prior anti-PD-1, anti-PD-L1 or anti-CTLA-4 therapy did not bar entry, and around 39% had some.

Trimming took 11 bases from V and 7 from J; bases not matched to a gene: 13. CDR3 length: 13 residues. In germline, CDR1 is SEHNR, CDR2 FQNEAQ (reference sequence). Study-level findings and limits: Antigen specificity was not determined for the expanded peripheral T cells.

Measured with immunoSEQ multiplex PCR; TCRdb has only the in-frame clones, and not every one. The data contain roughly 81,000 clones, about 88% of them singletons. Of note for this clone: Its antigen remains unidentified.

The starting material was CD4+ or CD8+ T cells sorted from blood, obtained in a trial of the OX40 agonist ivuxolimab. The chain recombines TRBV7-9 with TRBJ1-2; the match to TRBD1 covers 7 bases. The TCR was taken from an adult with an advanced solid tumor such as melanoma, head and neck, liver or kidney cancer. The CDR3 sequence: CAGNRGTVSGYTF. The CDR3 bases are TGTGCCGGAAACAGGGGTACAGTGAGTGGCTACACCTTC. The full variable domain, completed using reference TRBV7-9 and TRBJ1-2, is DTGVSQNPRHKITKRGQNVTFRCDPISEHNRLYWYRQTLGQGPEFLTYFQNEAQLEKSRLLSDRFSAERPKGSFSTLEIQRTEQGDSAMYLCAGNRGTVSGYTFGSGTRLTVV.